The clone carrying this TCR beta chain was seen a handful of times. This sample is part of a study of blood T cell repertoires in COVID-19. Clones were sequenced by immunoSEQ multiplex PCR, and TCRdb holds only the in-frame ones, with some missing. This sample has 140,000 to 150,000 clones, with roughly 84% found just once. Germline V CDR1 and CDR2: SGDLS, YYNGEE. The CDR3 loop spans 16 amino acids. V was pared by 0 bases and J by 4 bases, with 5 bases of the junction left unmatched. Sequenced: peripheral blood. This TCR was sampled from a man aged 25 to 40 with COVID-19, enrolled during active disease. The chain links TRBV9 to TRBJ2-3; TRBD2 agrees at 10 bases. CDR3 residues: CASSVVGTSDSDTQYF. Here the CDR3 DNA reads TGTGCCAGCAGCGTAGTCGGGACTAGCGACTCAGATACGCAGTATTTT.